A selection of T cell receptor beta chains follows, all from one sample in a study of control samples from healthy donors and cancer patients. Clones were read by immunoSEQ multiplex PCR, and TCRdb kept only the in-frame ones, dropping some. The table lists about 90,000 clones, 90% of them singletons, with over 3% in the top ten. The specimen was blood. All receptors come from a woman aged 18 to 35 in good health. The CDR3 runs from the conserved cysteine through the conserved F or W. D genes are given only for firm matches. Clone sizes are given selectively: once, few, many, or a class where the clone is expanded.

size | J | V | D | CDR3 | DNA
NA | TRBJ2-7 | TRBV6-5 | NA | CASSYSGSYEQYF | TGTGCCAGCAGTTACTCGGGTAGCTACGAGCAGTACTTC
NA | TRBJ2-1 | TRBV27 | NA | CASSLSSLGSYNEQFF | TGTGCCAGCAGTTTAAGCTCCCTGGGGTCCTACAATGAGCAGTTCTTC
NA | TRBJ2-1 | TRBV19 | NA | CASGSYNEQFF | TGTGCCAGCGGATCCTACAATGAGCAGTTCTTC
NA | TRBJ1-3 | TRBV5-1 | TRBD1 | CASRLRTGKPSGNTIYF | TGCGCCAGCAGACTACGGACAGGAAAACCCTCTGGAAACACCATATATTTT
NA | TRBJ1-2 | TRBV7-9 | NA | CASSFEYGYTF | TGTGCCAGCAGCTTTGAGTATGGCTACACCTTC
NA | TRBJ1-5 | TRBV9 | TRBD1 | CASSDRGLNQPQHF | TGTGCCAGCAGCGACAGGGGGCTCAATCAGCCCCAGCATTTT
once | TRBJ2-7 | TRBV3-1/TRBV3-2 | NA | CASSPIGQSEQYF | TGTGCCAGCAGCCCAATCGGACAGAGCGAGCAGTACTTC
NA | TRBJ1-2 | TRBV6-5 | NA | CASSYDNQGNGYTF | TGTGCCAGCAGTTACGACAATCAGGGAAATGGCTACACCTTC
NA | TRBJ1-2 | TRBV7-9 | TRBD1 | CASSYANPGQGAHGYTF | TGTGCCAGCAGCTATGCTAACCCGGGACAGGGGGCTCATGGCTACACCTTC
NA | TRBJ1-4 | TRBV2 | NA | CASRETGALFF | TGTGCCAGCAGAGAGACCGGGGCCCTGTTTTTT
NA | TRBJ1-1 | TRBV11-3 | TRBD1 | CASSLGQGYTEAFF | TGTGCCAGCAGCTTAGGACAGGGGTACACTGAAGCTTTCTTT
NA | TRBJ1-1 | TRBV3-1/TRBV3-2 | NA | CASSQDAREAFF | TGTGCCAGCAGCCAAGATGCCAGGGAAGCTTTCTTT
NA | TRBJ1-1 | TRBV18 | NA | CASLNLRVNTEAFF | TGTGCCAGCTTAAACCTACGGGTGAACACTGAAGCTTTCTTT
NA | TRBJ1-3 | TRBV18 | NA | CASSPPGFSGNTIYF | TGTGCCAGCTCACCACCCGGTTTTAGTGGAAACACCATATATTTT
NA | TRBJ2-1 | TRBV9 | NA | CASSVGTGDNEQFF | TGTGCCAGCAGCGTGGGGACTGGGGACAATGAGCAGTTCTTC
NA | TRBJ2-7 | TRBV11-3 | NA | CASSLTEGSPLRF | TGTGCCAGCAGCTTAACGGAGGGTAGCCCCCTGAGGTTC
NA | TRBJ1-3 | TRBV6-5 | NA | CASSVSNSGNTIYF | TGTGCCAGCAGCGTCTCCAACTCTGGAAACACCATATATTTT
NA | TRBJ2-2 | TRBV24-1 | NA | CATSDFGRTGELFF | TGTGCCACCAGTGATTTCGGTAGGACCGGGGAGCTGTTTTTT
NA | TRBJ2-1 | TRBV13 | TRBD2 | CASSAQTSGGATGYNEQFF | TGTGCCAGCAGCGCCCAGACTAGCGGGGGGGCCACGGGTTACAATGAGCAGTTCTTC
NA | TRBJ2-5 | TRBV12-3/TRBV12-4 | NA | CASAEGGLATQYF | TGTGCCAGCGCGGAGGGGGGGCTGGCGACCCAGTACTTC
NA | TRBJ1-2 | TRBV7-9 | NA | CASSFPGPTNYGYTF | TGTGCCAGCAGCTTCCCGGGACCGACTAACTATGGCTACACCTTC
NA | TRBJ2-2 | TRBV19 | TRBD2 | CASTDRLAVNTGELFF | TGTGCCAGTACTGATAGACTAGCGGTAAACACCGGGGAGCTGTTTTTT
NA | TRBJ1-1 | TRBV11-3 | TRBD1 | CASSLGQGRDEAFF | TGTGCCAGCAGCTTAGGACAGGGGAGGGATGAAGCTTTCTTT
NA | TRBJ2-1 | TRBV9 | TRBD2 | CASSPRRQSGGALNEQFF | TGTGCCAGCAGCCCGAGGCGGCAAAGCGGGGGGGCTTTGAATGAGCAGTTCTTC
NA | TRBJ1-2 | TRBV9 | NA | CASSVEADSNYGYTF | TGTGCCAGCAGCGTAGAGGCGGATTCTAACTATGGCTACACCTTC
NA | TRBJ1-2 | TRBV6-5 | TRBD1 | CASSLQGAGYGYTF | TGTGCCAGCAGCCTGCAGGGGGCTGGCTATGGCTACACCTTC
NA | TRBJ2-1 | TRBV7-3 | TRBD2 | CASSLGLAGGRDEQFF | TGTGCCAGCAGCTTAGGACTAGCGGGGGGCCGCGATGAGCAGTTCTTC
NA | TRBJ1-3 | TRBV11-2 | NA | CASSLGALMGNTIYF | TGTGCCAGCAGCTTAGGAGCCCTTATGGGAAACACCATATATTTT
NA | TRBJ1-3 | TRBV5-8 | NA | CASSHGQSLSGNTIYF | TGTGCCAGCAGCCACGGACAGTCCCTCTCTGGAAACACCATATATTTT
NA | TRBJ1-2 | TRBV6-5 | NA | CASYRLLYGYTF | TGTGCCAGCTACAGGCTACTCTATGGCTACACCTTC
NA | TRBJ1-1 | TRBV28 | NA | CASSTPRGMGGYKAFF | TGTGCCAGCAGTACCCCGAGAGGCATGGGGGGATACAAAGCTTTCTTT
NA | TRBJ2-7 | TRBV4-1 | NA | CASSPTQSHEQYF | TGCGCCAGCAGCCCGACCCAAAGCCACGAGCAGTACTTC
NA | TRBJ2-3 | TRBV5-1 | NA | CASSLDDGSTDTQYF | TGCGCCAGCAGCTTGGATGACGGCTCCACAGATACGCAGTATTTT
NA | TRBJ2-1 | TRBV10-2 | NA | CATLAGAPYNEQFF | TGCGCCACCCTTGCGGGGGCCCCCTACAATGAGCAGTTCTTC
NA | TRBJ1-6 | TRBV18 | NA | CASSPNQVGDSPLHF | TGTGCCAGCTCACCGAACCAGGTGGGGGATTCACCCCTCCACTTT
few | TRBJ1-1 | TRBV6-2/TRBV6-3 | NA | CASSIRPPNTEAFF | TGTGCCAGCAGTATCAGGCCACCGAACACTGAAGCTTTCTTT
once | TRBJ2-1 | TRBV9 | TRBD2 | CASSVGLAGSYNEQFF | TGTGCCAGCAGCGTAGGACTAGCGGGCTCCTACAATGAGCAGTTCTTC
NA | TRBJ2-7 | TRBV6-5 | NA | CASRQGLFDGEQYF | TGTGCCAGCAGACAGGGACTTTTTGATGGCGAGCAGTACTTC
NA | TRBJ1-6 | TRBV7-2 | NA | CASSLVQDSPLHF | TGTGCCAGCAGCCTCGTCCAGGATTCACCCCTCCACTTT
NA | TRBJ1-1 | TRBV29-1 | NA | CSGGGAFF | TGCAGCGGGGGGGGAGCTTTCTTT
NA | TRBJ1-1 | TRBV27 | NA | CASRKGRENTEAFF | TGTGCCAGCAGGAAGGGACGGGAGAACACTGAAGCTTTCTTT
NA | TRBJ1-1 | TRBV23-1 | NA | CASTQPGEGGVETEAFF | TGCGCCAGCACCCAACCGGGGGAAGGCGGGGTTGAGACTGAAGCTTTCTTT
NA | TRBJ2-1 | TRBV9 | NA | CASSVAGTSIYNEQFF | TGTGCCAGCAGCGTAGCCGGGACGTCTATCTACAATGAGCAGTTCTTC
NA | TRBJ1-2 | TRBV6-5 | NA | CASSYAGTQRYGYTF | TGTGCCAGCAGTTACGCCGGGACACAACGCTATGGCTACACCTTC
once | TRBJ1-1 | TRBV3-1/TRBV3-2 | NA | CASSQGGVNTEAFF | TGTGCCAGCAGCCAAGGGGGAGTGAACACTGAAGCTTTCTTT
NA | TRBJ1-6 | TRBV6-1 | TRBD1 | CASSDTGQGLDSPLHF | TGTGCCAGCAGTGATACGGGACAGGGGTTGGATTCACCCCTCCACTTT
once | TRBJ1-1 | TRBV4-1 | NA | CASSLRGGGDQEAFF | TGCGCCAGCAGCTTACGGGGCGGGGGCGATCAAGAAGCTTTCTTT
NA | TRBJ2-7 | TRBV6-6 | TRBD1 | CASSTQGIYEQYF | TGTGCCAGCAGCACACAGGGGATCTACGAGCAGTACTTC
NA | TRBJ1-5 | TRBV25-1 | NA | CASSGFGAQQPQHF | TGTGCCAGCAGTGGCTTTGGAGCCCAACAGCCCCAGCATTTT
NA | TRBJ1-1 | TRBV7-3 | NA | CASRPPGRANTEAFF | TGTGCCAGCAGACCGCCAGGACGGGCGAACACTGAAGCTTTCTTT
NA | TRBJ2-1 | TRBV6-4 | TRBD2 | CASSDSGGYNEQFF | TGTGCCAGCAGTGACTCGGGGGGGTACAATGAGCAGTTCTTC